The rows below give T cell receptor beta chains drawn from one sample of a study of Graves' ophthalmopathy and Graves' hyperthyroidism. TCRdb passed the multiplex PCR reads through MiXCR, listing each CDR3 protein once. The table includes hundreds of thousands of distinct CDR3 sequences, 20% to 25% detected once. Material: peripheral blood. The receptors were gathered from a woman in her forties or fifties with Graves' ophthalmopathy. Both conserved end residues are part of each CDR3. Fields, in order: D gene, V gene, clone size, J gene, CDR3 protein, CDR3 DNA. A D gene is named only where the DNA matches it firmly. The listing skips clone size in some rows; elsewhere it reads once, few, many or a size class.

>NA|TRBV19|few|TRBJ2-5
CASSDTIGRGETQYF
TGTGCCAGTAGTGACACGATCGGCCGAGGAGAGACCCAGTACTTC
>NA|TRBV27|many|TRBJ2-7
CASSSTGAYEQYF
TGTGCCAGCAGTTCCACCGGGGCCTACGAGCAGTACTTC
>NA|TRBV2|many|TRBJ2-5
CATSGSAARETQYF
TGTGCCACCTCGGGTAGTGCGGCCAGGGAGACCCAGTACTTC
>TRBD2|TRBV20-1|NA|TRBJ2-5
CSARGGTSGKGETQYF
TGCAGTGCTAGAGGGGGGACTAGCGGGAAAGGGGAGACCCAGTACTTC
>TRBD2|TRBV7-2|many|TRBJ2-2
CASSRDYSNTGELFF
TGTGCCAGCAGCAGGGACTATTCGAACACCGGGGAGCTGTTTTTT
>TRBD1|TRBV12-3/TRBV12-4|many|TRBJ2-7
CASTQPTATGINEQYF
TGTGCCAGCACCCAACCAACAGCGACAGGGATAAACGAGCAGTACTTC
>NA|TRBV10-3|many|TRBJ2-2
CAISLDSANTGELFF
TGTGCCATCAGCCTAGATTCGGCGAACACCGGGGAGCTGTTCTTT
>NA|TRBV15|many|TRBJ1-5
CATSNLGGLDKPQHF
TGTGCCACCAGCAACTTGGGGGGCCTGGATAAGCCCCAGCATTTT
>NA|TRBV12-3/TRBV12-4|few|TRBJ1-3
CASSRGEPGNTIYF
TGTGCCAGCAGCCGAGGGGAGCCTGGAAACACCATATATTTT
>NA|TRBV15|many|TRBJ1-1
CATSRDIQGINTEAFF
TGTGCCACCAGCAGAGATATCCAGGGGATTAACACTGAAGCTTTCTTT
>NA|TRBV28|once|TRBJ1-1
CASSPQTVNTEAFF
TGTGCCAGCAGTCCCCAGACGGTAAACACTGAAGCTTTCTTT
>NA|TRBV6-2/TRBV6-3|many|TRBJ2-5
CASSYSTRKETQYF
TGTGCCAGCAGTTACTCGACTAGAAAAGAGACCCAGTACTTC
>NA|TRBV19|NA|TRBJ1-2
CASSISIARNYGYTF
TGTGCCAGTAGTATATCCATAGCGCGAAACTATGGCTACACCTTC
>NA|TRBV28|many|TRBJ2-7
CASRFLSYEQYF
TGTGCCAGCAGGTTCCTTTCCTACGAGCAGTACTTC
>TRBD2|TRBV28|NA|TRBJ2-5
CASSFSTSGTSDGETQYF
TGTGCCAGCAGTTTCTCCACCTCCGGGACTAGCGATGGGGAGACCCAGTACTTC
>TRBD2|TRBV6-1|many|TRBJ2-2
CASTWLAEIAGELFF
TGTGCCAGCACGTGGCTAGCGGAAATAGCCGGGGAGCTGTTTTTT
>NA|TRBV12-3/TRBV12-4|NA|TRBJ1-1
CASSLLPGETEAFF
TGTGCCAGCAGTTTATTACCAGGGGAGACTGAAGCTTTCTTT
>TRBD1|TRBV6-5|many|TRBJ1-1
CASSAGQGPQNTEAFF
TGTGCCAGCAGCGCGGGACAGGGTCCCCAGAACACTGAAGCTTTCTTT
>NA|TRBV19|many|TRBJ1-1
CASSISGNTEAFF
TGTGCCAGTAGTATTTCCGGGAACACTGAAGCTTTCTTT
>NA|TRBV19|many|TRBJ1-5
CASKTERYSNQPQHF
TGTGCCAGTAAAACCGAGAGGTATAGCAATCAGCCCCAGCATTTT
>NA|TRBV27|many|TRBJ1-2
CASSLSRGFYYGYTF
TGTGCCAGCAGTTTATCAAGGGGTTTTTACTATGGCTACACCTTC
>NA|TRBV12-3/TRBV12-4|many|TRBJ2-2
CASSQTDGYGELFF
TGTGCCAGCAGTCAAACGGACGGCTACGGGGAGCTGTTTTTT